What follows describes a single TCR beta chain. The antigen remains undetermined. Clones were sequenced by immunoSEQ multiplex PCR, and TCRdb holds only the in-frame ones, with some missing. This table has fewer than 4,500 clones, about 40% appearing once. Germline V CDR1 and CDR2: LGHNT, FRNRAP. This CDR3 contains 12 residues. Patients who provided the archived tumor blocks had not received neoadjuvant therapy before surgery. The sample is drawn from a study of CXCR4 blockade with PD-1 therapy in pancreatic cancer. General study findings and limits: Convergent selection by common tumor antigens was suggested by nucleotide rearrangement counts. Survival did not correlate with tumor clonality, which averaged approximately 0.15 versus 0.05.

This receptor was taken from a human donor with pancreatic ductal adenocarcinoma. The gene calls are TRBV12-5 and TRBJ1-2; no definite D call. Sequences were obtained from tumor tissue. The CDR3 DNA follows: TGTGCCACGGGCTTTAACAACTATGGCTACACCTTC. This codes for CATGFNNYGYTF.